This T cell receptor beta chain appears in the sequencing data of a study of T cells in Graves' hyperthyroidism and ophthalmopathy. In germline, CDR1 is ENHRY, CDR2 SYGVKD. This CDR3 is 14 amino acids long. V lost 5 bases and J lost 0, with 11 bases in between. TCR beta CDR3 regions were amplified from RNA transcripts. HTBI primers were employed in a first-round RT-PCR of the TCR CDR3. In TCRdb, the multiplex PCR reads were re-called with MiXCR into one record per CDR3 protein. The sample includes around 620,000 distinct CDR3 sequences, 15% to 20% of them seen just once. This clonotype was detected only once. Researchers defined stable Graves' hyperthyroidism as no ophthalmopathy progression within 18 months.

The receptor was isolated from a young woman with Graves' hyperthyroidism. The V and J genes are TRBV10-3 and TRBJ2-7, with D possibly matching TRBD1 (7 bases). Sequencing was done on a sample of blood. The CDR3 reads CAISYQGGSYEQYF. CDR3 bases: TGTGCCATCAGTTACCAGGGGGGCTCCTACGAGCAGTACTTC.